This T cell receptor (beta chain) was identified during a study of T cells in Graves' hyperthyroidism and ophthalmopathy (dated 2019 in TCRdb). Broadly, across the study: Peripheral blood was collected at initial diagnosis, before any treatment. Whether ophthalmopathy could be predicted prospectively was tested in an independent validation cohort made up of fewer than 20 hyperthyroidism patients plus 17 patients who later progressed to ophthalmopathy. Once sampling was done, hyperthyroidism patients were given methimazole at a starting dose of 30 mg daily, whereas ophthalmopathy patients were given high-dose intravenous methylprednisolone. Thyroid tissue and blood T-cell repertoires from about six Graves' hyperthyroidism patients were also compared in the study. The paper describes TCR Vbeta CDR3 sequencing of about 140 peripheral blood samples, made up of under 50 ophthalmopathy patients, some 76 hyperthyroidism patients and approximately 17 progressor patients. TCR V-J signatures able to tell the groups apart were searched for in a discovery cohort of 100 patients, of whom 43 had Graves' ophthalmopathy and more than 55 had stable Graves' hyperthyroidism. The 100 discovery patients were divided at random into training and test sets in a 7:3 ratio. Overall study results and their limits: No statistical method was used to set the sample size in advance, and investigators knew the group allocation. Ophthalmopathy was separated from stable hyperthyroidism by a 13 V-J signature model, with around 88% sensitivity and roughly 84% specificity obtained in cross-validation and 80%/75% obtained in testing. Most expanded thyroid clonotypes (frequency above 0.001) were also found in blood, which suggests that blood repertoires may mirror thyroid immune responses. In validation, progression to ophthalmopathy was predicted by the model with 65% to 71% sensitivity and 72% to 85% specificity, a median of about 6.4 months before onset.

Graves' hyperthyroidism was defined as stable when no progression to ophthalmopathy occurred over 18 months of follow-up. The hyperthyroidism patients were between 18 and 65 years old and newly diagnosed, with a disease duration of less than 2 months. Any patient with an uncontrolled infection, another autoimmune disease, pregnancy or lactation was excluded. Diagnoses were established on the basis of clinical symptoms, serum thyroxine and TRAb, thyroid ultrasound, and orbital computed tomography. Ficoll-Paque density gradient centrifugation was used to isolate PBMCs from about 10 ml of fresh peripheral blood. Total RNA was extracted with Trizol reagent, and quality was checked on an Agilent 2100 Bioanalyzer. TCR beta CDR3 regions were amplified from RNA transcripts. The first round of RT-PCR for the TCR CDR3 was performed with the HTBI primer set and the Qiagen OneStep RT-PCR kit. Libraries were constructed in a second round of multiplex PCR, after which size selection and purification were performed. Libraries were sequenced paired-end with 100 bp reads on an Illumina HiSeq2000. The authors' analysis ran thus. SOAPnuke was used to process the raw data, throwing out any read that contained adapters or uncalled bases, had a mean Phred below 15, or lacked an exact constant-primer or identifier match. High-quality paired reads were merged using COPE v1.2.5, and each unique nucleotide sequence was defined as a clonotype. MiTCR v1.1 was used to align the clonotypes against IMGT TRBV, TRBD and TRBJ reference segments. The analysis included only V-J combinations with a frequency above 0.0001, which together covered 98% to 99.2% of the repertoires. A TCS score was defined as the ratio between F50 (clonal expansion) and ExV (chaos), using BLOSUM62-based TCRdist between CDR3 peptides within each V-J. Welch's t-statistics and random forest reduced 450 to 600 V-J features to around 14, which were used in a naive Bayes classifier (R e1071). Using fastp at Q25 and MiXCR, TCRdb reprocessed the public reads and kept productive beta chains. Identical CDR3 proteins give one entry, which carries the most common genes and DNA. These V and J calls are TCRdb output, not the study's own analysis. This sample comprises a few hundred thousand distinct CDR3 sequences, around 14% of them detected only once. The biggest ten clones account for 9.2% of the sample.

This clonotype was detected ten times or more. What this receptor recognizes is not known. Per-base qualities were not stored, and no clone one base away is much larger. The CDR3 holds 13 amino acids from the cysteine to the phenylalanine. The sequence is cut down to CDR3 DNA, 39 bases in frame from base 1. V gives up 7 bases and J gives up 0 bases, and the segment between their germline ends measures 9 bases. CDR1 and CDR2, looked up from the germline V gene, are MNHEY and SVGEGT. The receptor's source is a woman aged 18-30 years with Graves' hyperthyroidism. Sequenced input: blood. In this chain, TRBV6-2 or TRBV6-3 is recombined with TRBJ1-1; TRBD1 could be the D gene, as 5 bases match. The CDR3 reads as follows: CASTNRMNTEAFF. DNA sequence: TGTGCCAGCACCAACAGGATGAACACTGAAGCTTTCTTT.